A selection of T cell receptor beta chains follows, all from one sample in a study of blood T cell repertoires in COVID-19. The method was immunoSEQ multiplex PCR; TCRdb's version includes in-frame clones alone and lacks a portion of them. This table holds roughly 220,000 clones, around 84% found once. Specimen: peripheral blood. These receptors came from a man aged 30 to 39 with active or convalescent COVID-19. Both conserved end residues are part of each CDR3. A D gene is named only where the DNA matches it firmly. Some rows mark clone size as missing; the rest say once, few, many or name a class of expanded clone.

V gene,clone size,J gene,D gene,CDR3 protein,CDR3 DNA
TRBV7-9,NA,TRBJ2-5,TRBD1,CASSLRQGFRETQYF,TGTGCCAGCAGCTTAAGACAGGGATTTCGGGAGACCCAGTACTTC
TRBV2,NA,TRBJ1-1,NA,CASSDVSEAFF,TGTGCCAGCAGTGACGTCAGTGAAGCTTTCTTT
TRBV18,NA,TRBJ2-3,NA,CASSPVSSAGTDTQYF,TGTGCCAGCTCACCGGTTTCTAGCGCAGGCACAGATACGCAGTATTTT
TRBV4-1,NA,TRBJ2-2,NA,CASSQLMNTGELFF,TGCGCCAGCAGCCAACTAATGAACACCGGGGAGCTGTTTTTT
TRBV13,NA,TRBJ2-7,TRBD1,CASSSGQGYEQYF,TGTGCCAGCAGCAGCGGACAGGGATACGAGCAGTACTTC
TRBV28,NA,TRBJ1-1,TRBD1,CASNPGYRGTEAFF,TGTGCCAGCAATCCTGGCTACAGGGGCACTGAAGCTTTCTTT
TRBV27,NA,TRBJ2-6,TRBD1,CASSTTGVPGANVLTF,TGTGCCAGCAGTACAACAGGGGTCCCTGGGGCCAACGTCCTGACTTTC
TRBV3-1/TRBV3-2,NA,TRBJ2-7,NA,CASTTQGRPYEQYF,TGTGCCAGCACGACCCAGGGGCGCCCCTACGAGCAGTACTTC
TRBV9,NA,TRBJ2-3,NA,CASSPGVTYDTQYF,TGTGCCAGCAGCCCCGGGGTGACGTATGATACGCAGTATTTT
TRBV24-1,NA,TRBJ2-1,TRBD2,CATSDPRVGLAPYNEQFF,TGTGCCACCAGTGACCCTCGGGTGGGACTAGCGCCATACAATGAGCAGTTCTTC
TRBV7-6,NA,TRBJ1-1,NA,CASSMGGGPEAFF,TGTGCCAGCAGCATGGGCGGGGGACCTGAAGCTTTCTTT
TRBV15,NA,TRBJ2-5,NA,CATGRDKQETQYF,TGTGCCACCGGCCGGGACAAGCAAGAGACCCAGTACTTC
TRBV9,NA,TRBJ2-3,TRBD1,CASSDVTGGATDTQYF,TGTGCCAGCAGCGACGTGACAGGGGGCGCGACAGATACGCAGTATTTT
TRBV4-2,medium-sized,TRBJ2-2,NA,CASSQVGQGPGELFF,TGTGCCAGCAGCCAAGTAGGTCAGGGGCCCGGGGAGCTGTTTTTT
TRBV14,NA,TRBJ1-5,NA,CASSQPPLTTNQPQHF,TGTGCCAGCAGCCAACCCCCGCTTACGACAAATCAGCCCCAGCATTTT
TRBV4-1,NA,TRBJ2-1,TRBD2,CASSKSPRTSGSYEQFF,TGCGCCAGCAGCAAATCTCCGAGGACTAGCGGGAGTTATGAGCAGTTCTTC